A single sample is the source of the 32 T cell receptor beta chains below, sequenced in a study of STAT5B mutations in CD4+ large granular lymphocyte leukemia. Clones were read by immunoSEQ multiplex PCR, and TCRdb kept only the in-frame ones, dropping some. This sample has 30,000 or so clones, with about 89% found just once. Sequenced sample: CD4+ T cells from blood buffy coats. These receptors were obtained from a human donor in good health.

The chain combines TRBV4-2 with TRBJ2-1, with 10 bases aligning to TRBD2. The CDR3 runs 17 residues. With V trimmed by 1 base and J by 0 bases, 3 bases remained unmatched. The germline V gene has CDR1 LGHNA and CDR2 YNFKEQ. CDR3 nucleotide sequence: TGTGCCAGCAGCCAAGCAGCTAGCGGGAGCTCCTACAATGAGCAGTTCTTC. Encoded protein: CASSQAASGSSYNEQFF.

The genes are TRBV19 and TRBJ2-7; TRBD2 matches 10 bases. Germline V gene sequence: CDR1 LNHDA, CDR2 SQIVND (reference sequence). After removal of 5 bases from V and 6 bases from J, the junction contained 7 bases not matched to a gene. The CDR3 extends over 14 amino acids. The CDR3 DNA reads as TGTGCCAGTAGTGAAGTAGCGGGAGGTTTCGAGCAGTACTTC. Translation: CASSEVAGGFEQYF.

This clone came up once. This chain links TRBV11-2 with TRBJ2-2, with no clear D. The V gene's germline CDR1 is SGHAT and CDR2 FQNNGV. The V and J ends lost 2 bases and 0 bases respectively, with 10 bases between them. This CDR3 has 16 amino acids. The CDR3 bases are TGTGCCAGCAGCTTACGTTACAGCCCGAACACCGGGGAGCTGTTTTTT. Protein sequence: CASSLRYSPNTGELFF.

The chain employs TRBV5-1 and TRBJ2-3; the D is unclear. CDR3 length: 12 amino acids. With 4 bases removed from V and 5 bases from J, the gap between germline ends came to 8 bases. Germline V gene data show CDR1 as SGHRS and CDR2 as YFSETQ. The CDR3 coding sequence is TGCGCCAGCAGCACGAACAGAGATACGCAGTATTTT. It codes for CASSTNRDTQYF.

The chain links TRBV19 to TRBJ2-7, with no clear D. There are 14 residues in the CDR3. With 6 bases removed from V and 0 bases from J, the gap between germline ends came to 12 bases. Germline values: CDR1 LNHDA, CDR2 SQIVND (reference sequence). The CDR3 here is CASSEPSDSYEQYF. CDR3 sequence (DNA): TGTGCCAGTAGCGAGCCCTCGGACTCCTACGAGCAGTACTTC. The full variable domain, completed using reference TRBV19 and TRBJ2-7, is DGGITQSPKYLFRKEGQNVTLSCEQNLNHDAMYWYRQDPGQGLRLIYYSQIVNDFQKGDIAEGYSVSREKKESFPLTVTSAQKNPTAFYLCASSEPSDSYEQYFGPGTRLTVT.

J is TRBJ1-1 and V is TRBV15; D may be TRBD1 (5 bases). In germline, CDR1 is LNHNV, CDR2 YYDKDF (reference sequence). Deletions cut 5 bases from V and 0 bases from J, with 13 bases between. The CDR3 has 15 amino acids. CDR3 sequence reads: CATSGPGQLNTEAFF. Written as DNA, the CDR3 is TGTGCCACCAGCGGACCGGGGCAGCTGAACACTGAAGCTTTCTTT. Variable domain in full (rest from reference TRBV15 and TRBJ1-1): DAMVIQNPRYQVTQFGKPVTLSCSQTLNHNVMYWYQQKSSQAPKLLFHYYDKDFNNEADTPDNFQSRRPNTSFCFLDIRSPGLGDTAMYLCATSGPGQLNTEAFFGQGTRLTVV.

The gene calls are TRBV7-9 and TRBJ1-1; D call uncertain. Germline CDR1 SEHNR, CDR2 FQNEAQ (reference sequence). CDR3 length: 15 residues. V lost 2 bases and J lost 1, with 11 bases in between. The CDR3 DNA sequence: TGTGCCAGCAGCTTATTACCTACAGAGAACACTGAAGCTTTCTTT. This translates into CASSLLPTENTEAFF.

The rearrangement joins TRBV29-1 to TRBJ2-2; D call uncertain. CDR1 and CDR2 from the germline V gene are SQVTM and ANQGSEA. V was pared by 8 bases and J by 0 bases, with 16 bases between. CDR3 length equals 15 residues. This chain's CDR3 is CSIASVTANTGELFF. In DNA form, the CDR3 reads TGCAGCATTGCTTCCGTAACCGCGAACACCGGGGAGCTGTTTTTT.

This chain connects TRBV30 to TRBJ1-1; D might be TRBD1 (5 bases). The CDR3 is made up of 13 amino acids. Germline assignment: CDR1 GTSNPN and CDR2 SVGIG (reference sequence). Trimming stripped 5 bases from V and 3 bases from J, with 13 bases between. CDR3 protein: CAWHRRFDTEAFF. DNA for the CDR3: TGTGCCTGGCACAGGCGCTTTGACACTGAAGCTTTCTTT.

The CDR3 loop is CASSLWASGISTDTQYF. The CDR3 DNA reads TGTGCCAGCAGTTTATGGGCTAGCGGAATATCCACAGATACGCAGTATTTT. J is TRBJ2-3 and V is TRBV28, with 7 nucleotides matching TRBD2. In germline, CDR1 is MDHEN, CDR2 SYDVKM. V shed 0 bases and J 2 bases; nucleotides not matched to a gene: 8. CDR3 length: 17 residues.

The J gene is TRBJ2-1, the V gene TRBV11-3; D gene ambiguous. The CDR3 extends over 15 amino acids. Trimming removed 1 base from V and 4 bases from J, with 11 bases in between. In germline, CDR1 is SGHNT, CDR2 YENEEA. The CDR3 loop is CASSLGTSGYNEQFF. The CDR3 coding sequence is TGTGCCAGCAGCTTAGGAACATCAGGTTACAATGAGCAGTTCTTC.

Here the CDR3 DNA reads TGCGCCAGCAGCTTCACAGGGGGCTCCTACGAGCAGTACTTC. This translates into CASSFTGGSYEQYF. The chain combines TRBV5-1 with TRBJ2-7; 8 bases align to TRBD1. J gave up 0 bases and V 2 bases, and 1 base lay outside the gene matches. The germline CDR1 and CDR2 sequences are SGHRS and YFSETQ. The CDR3 length is 14 residues.

This clone was picked up a small number of times. This rearrangement joins TRBV14 to TRBJ1-2; 7 bases align to TRBD1. Unmatched junction bases numbered 7, after V lost 4 bases and J lost 5 bases. The CDR3 is 14 residues long. The germline gives CDR1 SGHDN, CDR2 FVKESK. CDR3 amino acids: CASSPDGTVYGYTF. Written as DNA, the CDR3 is TGTGCCAGCAGCCCCGACGGGACAGTTTATGGCTACACCTTC.

This chain links TRBV7-2 with TRBJ2-5; D gene unclear. CDR1 and CDR2 (germline): SGHTA, FQGNSA. CDR3 length equals 14 residues. Trimming left V 5 bases short and J 2 bases short, with 12 bases between. The DNA of the CDR3 is TGTGCCAGCAGCCCCCCCGGGCGGCAAGAGACCCAGTACTTC. Its translation: CASSPPGRQETQYF.

This clone has more than one count but fewer than ten. V and J are TRBV18 and TRBJ2-7; a possible D gene is TRBD2 (5 bases). Trimming left V 8 bases short and J 3 bases short, with 20 bases between. Per the germline V gene, CDR1 is KGHSH and CDR2 is LQKENI. This CDR3 contains 15 residues. This CDR3 reads CASTATIPGSYEQYF. The CDR3, as DNA: TGTGCCAGCACTGCGACTATACCGGGTAGCTACGAGCAGTACTTC.

V gene TRBV29-1 combines with J gene TRBJ2-6; D gene uncertain. V dropped 6 bases and J dropped 0 bases, with 15 bases sitting between them. The germline gives CDR1 SQVTM, CDR2 ANQGSEA. This CDR3 spans 16 amino acids. The CDR3 DNA reads as TGCAGCGTCGGGTCTACTGCCGCCTCTGGGGCCAACGTCCTGACTTTC. Protein product: CSVGSTAASGANVLTF.

CDR3 nucleotides: TGTGCCAGCTCTCGGGGGGGCTCCACTGAAGCTTTCTTT. This translates into CASSRGGSTEAFF. The rearrangement links TRBV6-1 to TRBJ1-1; TRBD1 is a possible D gene (6 bases). The CDR3 spans 13 residues. CDR1 and CDR2 from the germline V gene are MNHNS and SASEGT. Trimming shortened V by 8 bases and J by 4 bases, and 14 bases separated the two germline ends.

This clone has a single count. This chain links TRBV11-2 with TRBJ2-7, with a possible D match to TRBD2 (6 bases). The CDR3 contains 13 residues. V gave up 5 bases and J gave up 9 bases, with 17 bases separating them. Germline V gives CDR1 SGHAT, CDR2 FQNNGV. Here the CDR3 DNA reads TGTGCCAGCAGCCCGGGGGAGAGGACGGCGCAGTACTTC. Translation gives CASSPGERTAQYF.

V and J are TRBV7-8 and TRBJ1-5; D may be TRBD1 (6 bases). Germline CDR1 is SGHVS and CDR2 is FQNEAQ. V dropped 4 bases and J dropped 5 bases, with 15 bases sitting between them. The CDR3 spans 15 residues. The CDR3 here is CASSSNQGSYQPQHF. For the CDR3, the DNA is TGTGCCAGCAGCTCTAATCAGGGGTCGTATCAGCCCCAGCATTTT. Filled out from reference TRBV7-8 and TRBJ1-5, the complete variable domain reads GAGVSQSPRYKVAKRGQDVALRCDPISGHVSLFWYQQALGQGPEFLTYFQNEAQLDKSGLPSDRFFAERPEGSVSTLKIQRTQQEDSAVYLCASSSNQGSYQPQHFGDGTRLSIL.

The chain has TRBV14 and TRBJ2-7; D remains ambiguous. Germline V lookup: CDR1 SGHDN, CDR2 FVKESK. Trimming removed 1 base from V and 3 bases from J, with 10 bases in between. The CDR3 sequence is 14 residues long. CDR3 sequence: CASSQVGTDYEQYF. The CDR3 bases are TGTGCCAGCAGCCAAGTGGGTACGGACTACGAGCAGTACTTC.

The chain is built from TRBV2 and TRBJ1-2; D not certain. CDR3 length: 17 residues. With 3 bases removed from V and 1 base from J, the gap between germline ends came to 18 bases. Germline CDR1 SNHLY, CDR2 FYNNEI. The CDR3 reads CASSDKTAGVINYGYTF. CDR3 in DNA: TGTGCCAGCAGTGACAAAACTGCAGGAGTAATTAACTATGGCTACACCTTC.

The CDR3 DNA is TGTGCCAGTAGTCCCTTACCGACTCTTAGCACAGATACGCAGTATTTT. Protein sequence: CASSPLPTLSTDTQYF. J is TRBJ2-3 and V is TRBV19; unclear D gene. Trimming left V 5 bases short and J 0 bases short, with 15 bases between. The germline CDR1 and CDR2 sequences are LNHDA and SQIVND (reference sequence). This CDR3 spans 16 amino acids.

This clone was picked up one time. V usage is TRBV7-9 and J usage is TRBJ2-2; TRBD1 might be the D (6 bases). The V and J ends lost 5 bases and 6 bases respectively, with 10 bases between them. Germline V gene data show CDR1 as SEHNR and CDR2 as FQNEAQ (reference sequence). The CDR3 has 13 residues. CDR3 coding DNA: TGTGCCAGCAGCAGAGCAGGGGCCGGGGAGCTGTTTTTT. Protein: CASSRAGAGELFF.

The rearrangement uses TRBV11-3 and TRBJ2-1, with D maybe TRBD1 (5 bases). The CDR3 spans 15 residues. Trimming cost V 5 bases and J 1 base, with 12 bases left between them. Germline CDR1 is SGHNT and CDR2 is YENEEA. The CDR3 region has the DNA TGTGCCAGCAGCGAACAGGCCAGTTCCTACAATGAGCAGTTCTTC. As protein: CASSEQASSYNEQFF.

The rearrangement joins TRBV18 to TRBJ2-5, with 7 nucleotides matching TRBD1. V lost 5 bases and J lost 5; bases outside the gene matches: 5. The CDR3 totals 13 residues. CDR1 is KGHSH and CDR2 is LQKENI in the germline V gene. Here the CDR3 DNA reads TGTGCCAGCTCAAAAGACAGGGCCGAGACCCAGTACTTC. As protein: CASSKDRAETQYF. Full variable domain (rest looked up from reference TRBV18 and TRBJ2-5): NAGVMQNPRHLVRRRGQEARLRCSPMKGHSHVYWYRQLPEEGLKFMVYLQKENIIDESGMPKERFSAEFPKEGPSILRIQQVVRGDSAAYFCASSKDRAETQYFGPGTRLLVL.

The CDR3 spells CASSQRGATGELFF. Written as DNA, the CDR3 is TGTGCCAGCAGCCAAAGGGGGGCCACCGGGGAGCTGTTTTTT. The rearrangement joins TRBV16 to TRBJ2-2; D assignment may be TRBD1 or TRBD2 (6 bases each). CDR1 is KGHSY and CDR2 is FQNENV in the germline V gene. V was shortened by 2 bases and J by 4 bases, with 8 bases between the two germline ends. This CDR3 spans 14 amino acids.

The rearrangement joins TRBV9 to TRBJ1-5, with D maybe TRBD1 (5 bases). CDR1 and CDR2 from the germline V gene are SGDLS and YYNGEE. V was trimmed by 0 bases and J by 2 bases, leaving 9 bases between them. The CDR3 loop spans 15 amino acids. The CDR3 sequence is CASSVGGSGNQPQHF. DNA for the CDR3: TGTGCCAGCAGCGTAGGGGGCTCGGGCAATCAGCCCCAGCATTTT.

CDR3 protein: CASTQVRGGGYEQYF. The CDR3 bases are TGTGCCAGCACCCAGGTTCGGGGGGGCGGCTACGAGCAGTACTTC. The chain couples TRBV2 to TRBJ2-7; TRBD2 matches at 8 bases. The CDR3 is 15 residues long. J was trimmed by 3 bases and V by 7 bases; bases with no gene match: 11. Germline values: CDR1 SNHLY, CDR2 FYNNEI.

The genes are TRBV11-2 and TRBJ2-3; D might be TRBD1 or TRBD2, each matching 5 bases. Germline assignment: CDR1 SGHAT and CDR2 FQNNGV. The CDR3 is 16 amino acids. V gave up 5 bases and J gave up 3 bases, with 18 bases separating them. CDR3: CASSRGEFGVTDTQYF. The CDR3 DNA sequence: TGTGCCAGCAGCCGAGGGGAGTTTGGGGTGACAGATACGCAGTATTTT.

Only a few counts were recorded for this clone. The chain joins TRBV7-9 to TRBJ1-3; no clear D. Germline V CDR1 and CDR2: SEHNR, FQNEAQ (reference sequence). Trimming pared 5 bases from V and 1 base from J, leaving 3 bases between. The CDR3 consists of 12 residues. The CDR3 sequence: CASSPSGNTIYF. In nucleotides, the CDR3 is TGTGCCAGCAGCCCTTCTGGAAACACCATATATTTT.

This clone was observed a handful of times. V usage is TRBV7-9 and J usage is TRBJ1-2, with TRBD1 as a possible D gene (5 bases). The length of the CDR3 is 12 residues. Germline CDR1 reads SEHNR; CDR2 reads FQNEAQ (reference sequence). Trimming removed 5 bases from V and 8 bases from J, with 12 bases in between. CDR3: CASSRGDWGYTF. The CDR3, as DNA: TGTGCCAGCAGCAGAGGGGACTGGGGCTACACCTTC.

The chain is built from TRBV6-5 and TRBJ2-7; D not resolved. The CDR3 covers 11 residues. Germline CDR1 and CDR2: MNHEY and SVGAGI. Trimming removed 7 bases at V and 5 bases at J, with 9 bases between. The CDR3 nucleotides read TGTGCCAGCACGTGGGGTAACGAGCAGTACTTC. Protein sequence: CASTWGNEQYF.